One sample yielded the 31 T cell receptor beta chains listed below, sequenced in a study of cytomegalovirus exposure and HLA in healthy donors. Profiled with immunoSEQ multiplex PCR; TCRdb holds only in-frame clones, not every one. The table shows a few hundred thousand clones, with roughly 84% occurring only once. Sequencing was performed on PBMCs. These receptors were collected from a woman aged 25-40 years in good health and CMV-seropositive.

This chain connects TRBV19 to TRBJ2-7; 7 nucleotides align to TRBD1. J lost 2 bases, V lost 4 bases, and 8 bases had no gene match. This CDR3 has 15 residues. The germline gives CDR1 LNHDA, CDR2 SQIVND (reference sequence). This CDR3 reads CASSTAGTATYEQYF. In DNA, the CDR3 is TGTGCCAGTAGTACCGCCGGGACAGCCACCTACGAGCAGTACTTC. Using reference TRBV19 and TRBJ2-7 for the parts outside the CDR3, the full variable domain is DGGITQSPKYLFRKEGQNVTLSCEQNLNHDAMYWYRQDPGQGLRLIYYSQIVNDFQKGDIAEGYSVSREKKESFPLTVTSAQKNPTAFYLCASSTAGTATYEQYFGPGTRLTVT.

The chain has TRBV7-8 and TRBJ1-2; the match to TRBD1 covers 7 bases. Germline CDR1 is SGHVS and CDR2 is FQNEAQ. The CDR3 runs to 12 residues. J was trimmed by 8 bases and V by 5 bases; bases with no gene match: 5. The CDR3 nucleotides are TGTGCCAGCAGCCCAGACAGGGAAGGCTACACCTTC. It encodes CASSPDREGYTF.

The J gene is TRBJ2-6, the V gene TRBV5-1, with D possibly matching TRBD1 (6 bases). Trimming pared 2 bases from V and 4 bases from J, leaving 22 bases between. The CDR3 has 19 residues. Germline-derived CDR1 and CDR2 are SGHRS and YFSETQ. Here the CDR3 reads CASSLLAPQTGTGANVLTF. The CDR3 DNA reads TGCGCCAGCAGCTTATTGGCCCCTCAAACAGGGACCGGGGCCAACGTCCTGACTTTC.

The chain uses TRBV6-5 and TRBJ2-2, with a tentative D call TRBD1 (6 bases). The CDR3 runs 15 residues. V dropped 5 bases and J dropped 4 bases, with 14 bases sitting between them. Germline assignment: CDR1 MNHEY and CDR2 SVGAGI. CDR3 region: CASSNTGTFTGELFF. Here the CDR3 DNA reads TGTGCCAGCAGTAATACCGGGACATTCACCGGGGAGCTGTTTTTT.

This clone was detected only once. The chain's CDR3 is CASTVVGKAFF. CDR3 bases: TGTGCCAGCACCGTAGTAGGGAAAGCTTTCTTT. The V and J genes are TRBV6-1 and TRBJ1-1; D not certain. The CDR3 is 11 amino acids. Deletions cut 7 bases from V and 9 bases from J, with 12 bases between. The germline gives CDR1 MNHNS, CDR2 SASEGT.

This clone turned up a few times. The rearrangement uses TRBV30 and TRBJ1-1; a weak D match, TRBD1 (6 bases). Germline V lookup: CDR1 GTSNPN, CDR2 SVGIG (reference sequence). V lost 3 bases and J lost 2, with 10 bases in between. This CDR3 has 13 amino acids. CDR3 DNA sequence: TGTGCCTGGAGGGGGACAATTAACACTGAAGCTTTCTTT. Amino acids: CAWRGTINTEAFF.

The chain is built from TRBV6-5 and TRBJ2-7, with a possible D match to TRBD2 (5 bases). V lost 5 bases, J lost 7 bases, and 21 bases lay in between. The germline CDR1 and CDR2 sequences are MNHEY and SVGAGI. CDR3 length: 15 amino acids. CDR3 sequence: CASSGTGPGSGEQYF. DNA of the CDR3: TGTGCCAGCAGTGGAACCGGGCCGGGAAGTGGGGAGCAGTACTTC.

The rearrangement uses TRBV6-5 and TRBJ2-7, with 8 nucleotides matching TRBD2. Germline assignment: CDR1 MNHEY and CDR2 SVGAGI. CDR3 length: 14 amino acids. The V gene end was trimmed by 6 bases and the J gene end by 3 bases; junction bases not matched to a gene: 7. CDR3 amino acids: CASRYSGANYEQYF. In DNA, the CDR3 is TGTGCCAGCAGATATAGCGGGGCGAACTACGAGCAGTACTTC.

This clone has more than one count but fewer than ten. In the same sample, other DNA sequences code for this CDR3. The chain recombines TRBV25-1 with TRBJ2-6; D remains ambiguous. V lost 8 bases and J lost 1, with 6 bases in between. The CDR3 is made up of 13 amino acids. Germline assignment: CDR1 MGHDK and CDR2 SYGVNS. The CDR3 reads CASLGSGANVLTF. Here the CDR3 DNA reads TGTGCCAGCTTAGGGTCTGGGGCCAACGTCCTGACTTTC.

The genes are TRBV9 and TRBJ1-3; unclear D gene. Germline V CDR1 and CDR2: SGDLS, YYNGEE. The V end lost 4 bases, the J end lost 3 bases, and 8 bases lay between the germline ends. The length of the CDR3 is 13 residues. This CDR3 is CASSFNSGNTIYF. In DNA, the CDR3 is TGTGCCAGCAGCTTCAACAGTGGAAACACCATATATTTT.

The chain recombines TRBV6-1 with TRBJ1-1, with D maybe TRBD1 (5 bases). V shed 5 bases and J shed 7 bases, with 5 bases lying between them. CDR1 MNHNS and CDR2 SASEGT come from the germline V gene. The CDR3 length is 10 residues. The CDR3 DNA is TGTGCCAGCAGTAGGGGTGAAGCTTTCTTT. This codes for CASSRGEAFF.

DNA of the CDR3: TGTGCCAGCAGTTTCAGCCCGGACACCGCCTCCTACGAGCAGTACTTC. Translated: CASSFSPDTASYEQYF. This rearrangement joins TRBV11-1 to TRBJ2-7; D may be TRBD1 (5 bases). The V end was cut by 6 bases, the J end by 0 bases, with 18 bases between. The germline V gene has CDR1 SGHAT and CDR2 FQDESV (reference sequence). The CDR3 loop spans 16 amino acids. The variable domain in full, completed from reference TRBV11-1 and TRBJ2-7, reads EAEVAQSPRYKITEKSQAVAFWCDPISGHATLYWYRQILGQGPELLVQFQDESVVDDSQLPKDRFSAERLKGVDSTLKIQPAELGDSAMYLCASSFSPDTASYEQYFGPGTRLTVT.

This chain joins TRBV11-2 and TRBJ2-3; D unresolved. CDR1 is SGHAT and CDR2 is FQNNGV in the germline V gene. Trimming cost V 3 bases and J 2 bases, with 6 bases left between them. This CDR3 is built from 13 residues. The CDR3 reads CASSFKPTDTQYF. The CDR3 region has the DNA TGTGCCAGCAGCTTCAAACCCACAGATACGCAGTATTTT.

The chain couples TRBV7-2 to TRBJ2-2; no clear D. CDR1 SGHTA and CDR2 FQGNSA come from the germline V gene. The CDR3 is 13 residues long. V was shortened by 5 bases and J by 6 bases, with 10 bases between the two germline ends. CDR3 sequence reads: CASSPIPSGELFF. The CDR3 nucleotides are TGTGCCAGCAGCCCCATCCCGTCCGGGGAGCTGTTTTTT.

This chain uses TRBV2 with TRBJ1-1; D remains ambiguous. The CDR3 is made up of 12 amino acids. The V end lost 6 bases, the J end lost 1 base, and 6 bases lay between the germline ends. Looked up from germline, CDR1 is SNHLY and CDR2 is FYNNEI. CDR3 sequence (DNA): TGTGCCAGCAGGATAGGGAACACTGAAGCTTTCTTT. Translated: CASRIGNTEAFF. Variable domain in full (rest from reference TRBV2 and TRBJ1-1): EPEVTQTPSHQVTQMGQEVILRCVPISNHLYFYWYRQILGQKVEFLVSFYNNEISEKSEIFDDQFSVERPDGSNFTLKIRSTKLEDSAMYFCASRIGNTEAFFGQGTRLTVV.

This clone has only a few counts. The J gene is TRBJ1-2, the V gene TRBV14; D is perhaps TRBD1 (6 bases). CDR1 is SGHDN and CDR2 is FVKESK in the germline V gene. The CDR3 covers 15 residues. V was trimmed by 2 bases and J by 5 bases, leaving 15 bases between them. The CDR3: CASSQRQAWGYGYTF. In DNA form, the CDR3 reads TGTGCCAGCAGCCAAAGACAGGCCTGGGGGTATGGCTACACCTTC.

This clone appeared once. The chain uses TRBV9 and TRBJ2-7; maybe TRBD2 (6 bases). Per germline, CDR1 SGDLS and CDR2 YYNGEE. The CDR3 length is 15 residues. The V end was cut by 2 bases, the J end by 3 bases, with 15 bases between. Here the CDR3 reads CASSVGPGAGYEQYF. CDR3 in DNA: TGTGCCAGCAGCGTGGGACCGGGAGCTGGCTACGAGCAGTACTTC.

The V and J genes are TRBV30 and TRBJ2-5; D possibly corresponds to TRBD1 (6 bases). The CDR3 has 14 residues. From germline, CDR1 is GTSNPN and CDR2 SVGIG (reference sequence). The V end was cut by 3 bases, the J end by 2 bases, with 13 bases between. The CDR3 reads CAWRDAQGQETQYF. In DNA, the CDR3 is TGTGCCTGGAGGGACGCTCAGGGGCAAGAGACCCAGTACTTC.

This clone was picked up one time. CDR3 amino acids: CASILERGEQFF. The CDR3 DNA follows: TGCGCCAGCATCCTCGAGCGGGGTGAGCAGTTCTTC. The chain couples TRBV5-1 to TRBJ2-1; 7 nucleotides match TRBD2. Trimming at V came to 6 bases and at J to 9 bases, leaving 6 bases not matched to a gene. CDR1 is SGHRS, CDR2 YFSETQ, per germline. The CDR3 is made up of 12 amino acids. Full variable domain (rest looked up from reference TRBV5-1 and TRBJ2-1): KAGVTQTPRYLIKTRGQQVTLSCSPISGHRSVSWYQQTPGQGLQFLFEYFSETQRNKGNFPGRFSGRQFSNSRSEMNVSTLELGDSALYLCASILERGEQFFGPGTRLTVL.

Here the CDR3 reads CASSQERGASYEQYF. The CDR3 DNA reads TGCGCCAGCAGCCAAGAGAGGGGCGCCTCCTACGAGCAGTACTTC. The V gene is TRBV4-3, the J gene TRBJ2-7; D tentatively fits TRBD1 or TRBD2 (5 bases each). V shed 0 bases and J shed 0 bases, with 9 bases lying between them. Per germline, CDR1 LGHNA and CDR2 YSLEER. The CDR3 contains 15 residues.

V is TRBV7-9 and J is TRBJ1-2; a possible D gene is TRBD1 (5 bases). Germline V gene lookup returns CDR1 SEHNR and CDR2 FQNEAQ (reference sequence). CDR3 length: 18 residues. Between the trimmed V and J ends, which lost 1 base and 1 base, there was a span of 19 bases. The CDR3 sequence is CASSLDRPTALLNYGYTF. CDR3 in DNA: TGTGCCAGCAGCTTAGATCGCCCGACAGCCCTACTTAACTATGGCTACACCTTC.

This clone was counted between two and nine times. The J gene is TRBJ2-5, the V gene TRBV2; no firm D call. CDR3 length: 12 residues. V was pared by 7 bases and J by 5 bases, with 11 bases between. Germline V gives CDR1 SNHLY, CDR2 FYNNEI. CDR3 loop: CASKQAGETQYF. DNA for the CDR3: TGTGCCAGCAAGCAGGCTGGGGAGACCCAGTACTTC.

The chain joins TRBV5-4 to TRBJ2-1; 9 nucleotides agree with TRBD2. CDR1 and CDR2 (germline): SGHNT, YYREEE (reference sequence). V dropped 0 bases and J dropped 6; count of bases not matched to a gene: 16. The CDR3 contains 19 residues. CDR3 protein: CASSLGGRASFSTSNEQFF. The CDR3 DNA follows: TGTGCCAGCAGCTTGGGCGGGAGGGCCTCGTTCTCGACCTCCAATGAGCAGTTCTTC.

The rearrangement joins TRBV27 to TRBJ2-7; D unclear. Trimming shortened V by 4 bases and J by 2 bases, and 12 bases separated the two germline ends. The V gene's germline CDR1 is MNHEY and CDR2 SMNVEV (reference sequence). This CDR3 spans 14 amino acids. CDR3 DNA: TGTGCCAGCAGTTCGTGGGGAACGCCCTACGAGCAGTACTTC. Translation: CASSSWGTPYEQYF.

The J gene is TRBJ1-2, the V gene TRBV9; no firm D call. Deletions cut 0 bases from V and 5 bases from J, with 8 bases between. This CDR3 is 13 amino acids long. CDR1 is SGDLS, CDR2 YYNGEE, per germline. The CDR3 DNA is TGTGCCAGCAGCGTAGACGGGGAGTATGGCTACACCTTC. Translation gives CASSVDGEYGYTF.

J is TRBJ1-1 and V is TRBV4-1; no reliable D call. Germline loops: CDR1 MGHRA, CDR2 YSYEKL. Deletions cut 1 base from V and 3 bases from J, with 12 bases between. The CDR3 sequence is 15 residues long. CDR3 sequence: CASSQVSTMDTEAFF. DNA of the CDR3: TGCGCCAGCAGCCAAGTGTCCACCATGGACACTGAAGCTTTCTTT.

V is TRBV27 and J is TRBJ1-2, with D possibly matching TRBD1 (5 bases). The CDR3 sequence is 14 residues long. Germline V gene lookup returns CDR1 MNHEY and CDR2 SMNVEV (reference sequence). V was cut by 3 bases and J by 6 bases, with 14 bases left in between. In nucleotides, the CDR3 is TGTGCCAGCAGTTTCCGGCAGGGTATCGATGGCTACACCTTC. Its translation: CASSFRQGIDGYTF.

Here the CDR3 DNA reads TGTGCCAGCAGTGATGGGACAGGGGTAACCACCGGGGAGCTGTTTTTT. Its translation is CASSDGTGVTTGELFF. The chain recombines TRBV9 with TRBJ2-2; 10 nucleotides align to TRBD1. Germline V lookup: CDR1 SGDLS, CDR2 YYNGEE. V shed 5 bases, J shed 4 bases, and the junction held 8 bases outside the gene matches. The CDR3 extends over 16 amino acids.

The count of this clone is one. The genes are TRBV14 and TRBJ2-3; D possibly uses TRBD1 or TRBD2 (5 bases each). Per the germline V gene, CDR1 is SGHDN and CDR2 is FVKESK. The V end lost 8 bases, the J end lost 2 bases, and 14 bases lay between the germline ends. CDR3 length: 14 amino acids. The CDR3 nucleotides read TGTGCCAGCCGGCAGGGAGTTCACACAGATACGCAGTATTTT. Its translation: CASRQGVHTDTQYF.

The rearrangement links TRBV5-4 to TRBJ2-3, with D possibly TRBD2 on 6 matching bases. The CDR3 is made up of 14 amino acids. Trimming left V 1 base short and J 2 bases short, with 8 bases between. Germline values: CDR1 SGHNT, CDR2 YYREEE (reference sequence). DNA of the CDR3: TGTGCCAGCAGCTTGTCGGGAGTCACAGATACGCAGTATTTT. Encoded protein: CASSLSGVTDTQYF.

The chain carries TRBV29-1 and TRBJ1-3; 8 bases are shared with TRBD1. This CDR3 is built from 15 residues. The V and J ends lost 6 bases and 0 bases, in that order; junction bases with no gene match: 7. Germline CDR1 and CDR2: SQVTM and ANQGSEA. The DNA of the CDR3 is TGCAGCGTCGACGGGACAGGACTCTCTGGAAACACCATATATTTT. Protein product: CSVDGTGLSGNTIYF.